The 25 T cell receptor beta chains given below trace back to one sample, sequenced in a study of cytomegalovirus exposure and HLA in healthy donors. Assay: immunoSEQ multiplex PCR; the TCRdb copy retains only in-frame clones and omits some. The profile covers 200,000 or so clones, with approximately 88% appearing a single time and roughly 7% taken by the ten largest. Input material: PBMCs. The receptors stem from a man between 18 and 29 years old in good health and CMV-seropositive.

The V call is TRBV7-9, the J call TRBJ2-7; 8 bases are a match to TRBD1. CDR3 size: 14 residues. Germline CDR1 is SEHNR and CDR2 is FQNEAQ (reference sequence). J lost 2 bases, V lost 4 bases, and 4 bases had no gene match. The DNA of the CDR3 is TGTGCCAGCAGCTCCGGGACAGGTGCCTACGAGCAGTACTTC. It specifies CASSSGTGAYEQYF.

The chain carries TRBV14 and TRBJ2-1; perhaps TRBD2 as D (5 bases). CDR3 length equals 15 residues. The V end lost 6 bases, the J end lost 0 bases, and 12 bases lay between the germline ends. Per the germline V gene, CDR1 is SGHDN and CDR2 is FVKESK. The CDR3: CASSPDFSSYNEQFF. In nucleotides, the CDR3 is TGTGCCAGCAGTCCGGACTTTAGCTCCTACAATGAGCAGTTCTTC.

The chain links TRBV7-5 to TRBJ1-2. TRBV7-5 is a listed pseudogene. The CDR3 sequence is 15 residues long. The CDR3 protein is CARSSGRGGNYGYTF. CDR3 coding DNA: TGTGCCAGAAGCTCGGGTCGTGGGGGGAACTATGGCTACACCTTC.

This rearrangement joins TRBV7-2 to TRBJ2-2; 8 bases are a match to TRBD1. The CDR3 runs to 16 residues. V was clipped by 7 bases and J by 0 bases; unmatched bases: 7. The V gene's germline CDR1 is SGHTA and CDR2 FQGNSA. CDR3 sequence reads: CASIQTGAANTGELFF. The CDR3 DNA reads TGTGCCAGCATCCAGACAGGGGCCGCGAACACCGGGGAGCTGTTTTTT.

The chain's CDR3 is CASSPDRQTYEQYF. CDR3 in DNA: TGTGCCAGCAGTCCGGACAGGCAAACCTACGAGCAGTACTTC. The genes are TRBV2 and TRBJ2-7; 7 bases agree with TRBD1. CDR3 length: 14 amino acids. The ends lost 5 bases at V and 2 bases at J; junction bases unmatched: 6. The V gene's germline CDR1 is SNHLY and CDR2 FYNNEI.

V gene TRBV5-6 combines with J gene TRBJ2-1, with 7 bases that match TRBD2. Germline V CDR1 and CDR2: SGHDT, YYEEEE. V trimming: 4 bases; J trimming: 1 base; junction bases outside the gene matches: 5. The CDR3 has 15 amino acids. The CDR3 nucleotides read TGTGCCAGCAGCCCCTTAGCGGGTTCCTACAATGAGCAGTTCTTC. Encoded protein: CASSPLAGSYNEQFF.

The chain has TRBV4-2 and TRBJ2-1, with 9 bases identical to TRBD2. The CDR3 runs 18 residues. The J segment lost 6 bases and the V segment lost 5 bases, leaving 17 bases of the junction unmatched. The germline V gene encodes CDR1 LGHNA and CDR2 YNFKEQ. The CDR3 spells CASSAGREWGGRGNEQFF. CDR3 nucleotide sequence: TGTGCCAGCAGCGCAGGAAGGGAGTGGGGCGGGAGGGGCAATGAGCAGTTCTTC.

The chain combines TRBV7-3 with TRBJ2-2; D is possibly TRBD2 (6 bases). The V end was cut by 2 bases, the J end by 0 bases, with 7 bases between. This CDR3 has 15 residues. Germline loops: CDR1 SGHTA, CDR2 FQGTGA. CDR3 in amino acids: CASSLQRANTGELFF. In DNA form, the CDR3 reads TGTGCCAGCAGCTTACAGCGGGCGAACACCGGGGAGCTGTTTTTT. Drawing the rest from reference TRBV7-3 and TRBJ2-2, the complete variable domain is GAGVSQTPSNKVTEKGKYVELRCDPISGHTALYWYRQSLGQGPEFLIYFQGTGAADDSGLPNDRFFAVRPEGSVSTLKIQRTERGDSAVYLCASSLQRANTGELFFGEGSRLTVL.

This sequence joins TRBV6-5 and TRBJ1-2; 7 positions agree with TRBD1. The germline CDR1 and CDR2 sequences are MNHEY and SVGAGI. The junction had 8 bases not matched to a gene; V was cut back by 0 bases and J by 7 bases. The CDR3 loop spans 15 amino acids. CDR3 nucleotides: TGTGCCAGCAGTTACTCTGTGGAGGGGGCGAGTGGCTACACCTTC. Translated, it gives CASSYSVEGASGYTF.

This chain uses TRBV29-1 with TRBJ1-1, with D maybe TRBD1 (5 bases). From germline, CDR1 is SQVTM and CDR2 ANQGSEA. Trimming removed 6 bases at V and 5 bases at J, with 22 bases between. There are 15 residues in the CDR3. The CDR3 region has the DNA TGCAGCGTCGTGGGTGGTGGGCCGCGGGGGACTGAAGCTTTCTTT. Translating it yields CSVVGGGPRGTEAFF.

The rearrangement joins TRBV28 to TRBJ1-2; D unresolved. The V end was cut by 4 bases, the J end by 5 bases, with 5 bases between. CDR3 length: 11 residues. Germline lookup yields CDR1 MDHEN and CDR2 SYDVKM. CDR3 bases: TGTGCCAGCAGTTCTCGGTATGGCTACACCTTC. Translating gives CASSSRYGYTF.

This clone has a handful of counts. V gene TRBV18 combines with J gene TRBJ2-2; possibly TRBD1 for D (6 bases). The CDR3 spans 17 residues. Germline V CDR1 and CDR2: KGHSH, LQKENI. V gave up 5 bases and J gave up 4 bases, with 20 bases separating them. The CDR3 DNA reads TGTGCCAGCTCAAGTTCCTGGGCCACAGGGATCACCGGGGAGCTGTTTTTT. It encodes CASSSSWATGITGELFF.

V gene TRBV6-5 combines with J gene TRBJ2-7; TRBD2 matches at 7 bases. Trimming removed 6 bases from V and 3 bases from J; junction bases left unmatched: 11. The CDR3 loop spans 15 amino acids. CDR1 is MNHEY and CDR2 is SVGAGI in the germline V gene. The CDR3 sequence: CASRSGGGPIYEQYF. The DNA for the CDR3 is TGTGCCAGCAGGTCGGGGGGAGGGCCTATCTACGAGCAGTACTTC.

The chain links TRBV2 to TRBJ1-5; 9 nucleotides agree with TRBD1. The length of the CDR3 is 16 residues. Germline V gives CDR1 SNHLY, CDR2 FYNNEI. The V and J ends lost 3 bases and 1 base, in that order; junction bases with no gene match: 4. The DNA for the CDR3 is TGTGCCAGCAGTGACGGGACAGGGCACAGCAATCAGCCCCAGCATTTT. Encoded protein: CASSDGTGHSNQPQHF.

V and J are TRBV27 and TRBJ1-2; no clear D gene. The germline V and J ends were trimmed by 7 bases and 4 bases, with 7 bases remaining between them. Germline CDR1 reads MNHEY; CDR2 reads SMNVEV (reference sequence). This CDR3 spans 11 amino acids. The CDR3 coding sequence is TGTGCCAGCATTGGTAGCTATGGCTACACCTTC. Translating gives CASIGSYGYTF.

The genes are TRBV2 and TRBJ2-1; 7 nucleotides line up with TRBD1. Per the germline V gene, CDR1 is SNHLY and CDR2 is FYNNEI. This CDR3 spans 14 amino acids. Germline trimming cut 9 bases from V and 0 bases from J; bases unmatched to any gene: 5. The CDR3 nucleotides are TGTGCCAGTACATGGACAGGCTCCTACAATGAGCAGTTCTTC. Translation: CASTWTGSYNEQFF.

The chain combines TRBV9 with TRBJ1-1, with 7 bases aligning to TRBD1. The CDR3 spans 12 residues. Unmatched junction bases numbered 7, after V lost 2 bases and J lost 12 bases. The V gene's germline CDR1 is SGDLS and CDR2 YYNGEE. The CDR3 DNA follows: TGTGCCAGCAGCGTGGGGCAAGGGGGCCCTTTCTTT. Residues: CASSVGQGGPFF.

This sequence joins TRBV5-4 and TRBJ2-6; TRBD1 matches 8 bases. Germline V gives CDR1 SGHNT, CDR2 YYREEE (reference sequence). The CDR3 contains 17 residues. With V trimmed by 4 bases and J by 2 bases, 8 bases remained unmatched. The CDR3 nucleotides read TGTGCCAGCAGCCCGGGACAGGTAATGACTGGGGCCAACGTCCTGACTTTC. Its translation: CASSPGQVMTGANVLTF.

The gene calls are TRBV25-1 and TRBJ1-2, with D hard to call. The V end was cut by 5 bases, the J end by 7 bases, with 11 bases between. The CDR3 is 12 residues long. In germline, CDR1 is MGHDK, CDR2 SYGVNS. The CDR3 DNA reads as TGTGCCAGCAGTTCTTATTTTCGTGGCTACACCTTC. It specifies CASSSYFRGYTF.

The chain has TRBV4-1 and TRBJ2-7; 7 nucleotides align to TRBD2. Germline V gene data show CDR1 as MGHRA and CDR2 as YSYEKL. The CDR3 consists of 16 residues. V shed 0 bases, J shed 2 bases, and the junction held 7 bases outside the gene matches. The CDR3 region is CASSQEWREPAYEQYF. The DNA of the CDR3 is TGCGCCAGCAGCCAAGAATGGCGGGAGCCGGCCTACGAGCAGTACTTC.

This rearrangement joins TRBV28 to TRBJ2-5; TRBD1 matches at 8 bases. This CDR3 comprises 13 residues. The germline CDR1 and CDR2 sequences are MDHEN and SYDVKM. J gave up 3 bases and V 5 bases, and 2 bases lay outside the gene matches. The CDR3 sequence: CASSVTGEETQYF. CDR3 sequence (DNA): TGTGCCAGCAGTGTGACAGGGGAAGAGACCCAGTACTTC.

This clone occurred once. The genes are TRBV29-1 and TRBJ1-3; no reliable D call. Germline CDR1 reads SQVTM; CDR2 reads ANQGSEA. CDR3 size: 10 residues. The V end lost 6 bases, the J end lost 7 bases, and 7 bases lay between the germline ends. The CDR3 nucleotides are TGCAGCGTCAGGACTAACACCATATATTTT. Its translation is CSVRTNTIYF.

Only one count was recorded for this clone. V is TRBV18 and J is TRBJ1-5, with 7 positions matching TRBD1. The junction had 8 bases not matched to a gene; V was cut back by 2 bases and J by 7 bases. The germline gives CDR1 KGHSH, CDR2 LQKENI. This CDR3 is built from 15 residues. CDR3 in DNA: TGTGCCAGCTCACCAATAGACAGGGTTATCCAGCCCCAGCATTTT. The encoded protein is CASSPIDRVIQPQHF. Complete variable domain (other parts from reference TRBV18 and TRBJ1-5): NAGVMQNPRHLVRRRGQEARLRCSPMKGHSHVYWYRQLPEEGLKFMVYLQKENIIDESGMPKERFSAEFPKEGPSILRIQQVVRGDSAAYFCASSPIDRVIQPQHFGDGTRLSIL.

The rearrangement joins TRBV29-1 to TRBJ2-1; D call uncertain. Germline lookup yields CDR1 SQVTM and CDR2 ANQGSEA. This CDR3 contains 9 residues. The V gene lost 6 bases and the J gene lost 8 bases, with 5 bases spanning the gap. CDR3 in amino acids: CSVEDEQFF. The DNA of the CDR3 is TGCAGCGTCGAGGATGAGCAGTTCTTC.

This chain uses TRBV6-4 with TRBJ1-1; no clear D gene. Germline-derived CDR1 and CDR2 are MRHNA and SNTAGT. The CDR3 extends over 15 amino acids. The ends were cut back, 3 bases at V and 2 bases at J, with 13 bases in the middle. As DNA, the CDR3 is TGTGCCAGCAGTGAAGGGTGGGGAGGAAACACTGAAGCTTTCTTT. Amino acids: CASSEGWGGNTEAFF.